This T cell receptor beta chain originates from a study of blood T cell repertoires in COVID-19. Clinical histories supplied by participants themselves formed the basis of cohort assignment. Germline CDR1 SGHRS, CDR2 YFSETQ. The CDR3 spans 13 residues. V was shortened by 7 bases and J by 7 bases, with 14 bases between the two germline ends. Clones were sequenced by immunoSEQ multiplex PCR, and TCRdb holds only the in-frame ones, with some missing. The profile shows about 170,000 clones, 70% to 90% of them singletons. This clonotype was sampled from a woman in her 50s who had recovered from COVID-19. Sequenced: PBMCs or T cells enriched from blood (not recorded which). The V and J genes are TRBV5-1 and TRBJ1-4; a weak D match, TRBD1 (5 bases). CDR3 loop: CASGRGVGEKLFF. DNA for the CDR3: TGCGCCAGCGGTCGGGGGGTCGGTGAAAAACTGTTTTTT.